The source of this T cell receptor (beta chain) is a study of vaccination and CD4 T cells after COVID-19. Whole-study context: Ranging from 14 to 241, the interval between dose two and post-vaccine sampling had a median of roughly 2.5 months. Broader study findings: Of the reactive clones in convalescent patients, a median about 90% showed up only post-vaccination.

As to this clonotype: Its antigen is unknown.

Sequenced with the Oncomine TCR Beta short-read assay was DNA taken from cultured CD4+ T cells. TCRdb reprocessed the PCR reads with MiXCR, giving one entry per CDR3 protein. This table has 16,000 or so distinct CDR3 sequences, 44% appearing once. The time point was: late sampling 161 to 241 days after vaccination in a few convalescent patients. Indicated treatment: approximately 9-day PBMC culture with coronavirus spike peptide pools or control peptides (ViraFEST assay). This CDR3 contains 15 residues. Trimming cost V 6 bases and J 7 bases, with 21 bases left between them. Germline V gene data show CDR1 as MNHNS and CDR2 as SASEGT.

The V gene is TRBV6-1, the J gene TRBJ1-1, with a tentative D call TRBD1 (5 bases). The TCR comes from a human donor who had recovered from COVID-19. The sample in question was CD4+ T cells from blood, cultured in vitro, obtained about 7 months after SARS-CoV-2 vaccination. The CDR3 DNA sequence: TGTGCCAGCAGCCCCGGGGGTGCAGGGCGGAGTGAAGCTTTCTTT. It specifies CASSPGGAGRSEAFF.